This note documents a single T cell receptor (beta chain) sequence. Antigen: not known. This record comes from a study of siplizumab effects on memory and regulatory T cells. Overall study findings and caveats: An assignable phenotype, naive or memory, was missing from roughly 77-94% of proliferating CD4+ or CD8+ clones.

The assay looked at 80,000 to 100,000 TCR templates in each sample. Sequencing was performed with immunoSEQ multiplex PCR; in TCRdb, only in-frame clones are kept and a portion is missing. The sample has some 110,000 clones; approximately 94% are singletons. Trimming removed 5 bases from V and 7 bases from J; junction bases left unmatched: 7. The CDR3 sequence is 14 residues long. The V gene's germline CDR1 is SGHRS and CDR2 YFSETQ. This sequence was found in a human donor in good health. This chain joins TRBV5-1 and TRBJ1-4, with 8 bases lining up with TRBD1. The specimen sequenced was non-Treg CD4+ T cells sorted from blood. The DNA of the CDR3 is TGCGCCAGCAGTTCCCAGGGGGCGCGTGAAAAACTGTTTTTT. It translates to CASSSQGAREKLFF.